This T cell receptor beta chain was observed in a study of shared clonotypes between healthy human individuals. Study summary: The cohort had a couple of women and a few men, ages 18 to 49.

As concerns this clone: Its antigen is as yet unknown. Other DNA sequences within the sample encode an identical CDR3.

Only in-frame clones appear in the TCRdb table, and some are missing; sequencing was by immunoSEQ multiplex PCR. There are 850,000 to 1,200,000 clones in the sample; 65% to 75% occur only once, and nearly 1.5% lies in the top ten. V dropped 3 bases and J dropped 3; count of bases not matched to a gene: 1. Germline CDR1 and CDR2: SGHRS and YFSETQ. The CDR3 extends over 13 amino acids. Whole-study results and caveats: Estimated richness values were generally larger in naive subsets than in memory subsets. Of the naive CD4 clonotypes, roughly 5% were shared across four donors.

Sequenced material: memory CD4+ T cells sorted from blood. This sample's subset: CD45RA-negative fraction. This TCR was recovered from a man between 18 and 35 years old in good health. The chain carries TRBV5-1 and TRBJ1-2; 8 bases map to TRBD1. The CDR3 loop reads CASSSQGDYGYTF. In DNA, the CDR3 is TGCGCCAGCAGCTCACAGGGGGACTATGGCTACACCTTC.